This passage covers 23 T cell receptor beta chains from one sample sequenced in a study of blood T cell repertoires in COVID-19. Clones were read by immunoSEQ multiplex PCR, and TCRdb kept only the in-frame ones, dropping some. The sample lists around 110,000 clones; about four fifths were seen once. The sequencing sample was made of peripheral blood. These receptors all come from a human donor in a cohort sampled during active COVID-19.

The rearrangement uses TRBV29-1 and TRBJ2-2; no reliable D call. The CDR3 covers 14 residues. Germline V gene sequence: CDR1 SQVTM, CDR2 ANQGSEA. The V end was cut by 5 bases, the J end by 2 bases, with 12 bases between. In nucleotides, the CDR3 is TGCAGCGTTTCACCGTCTAGTAACACCGGGGAGCTGTTTTTT. Translating it yields CSVSPSSNTGELFF.

The chain couples TRBV5-1 to TRBJ2-3; D unresolved. In germline, CDR1 is SGHRS, CDR2 YFSETQ. Trimming left V 4 bases short and J 4 bases short, with 10 bases between. This CDR3 has 13 amino acids. The chain's CDR3 is CASSLDWADTQYF. The CDR3 DNA follows: TGCGCCAGCAGCCTAGACTGGGCAGATACGCAGTATTTT.

V gene TRBV7-2 combines with J gene TRBJ2-3; 10 positions agree with TRBD2. Germline lookup yields CDR1 SGHTA and CDR2 FQGNSA. CDR3 length equals 16 residues. V lost 5 bases to trimming and J lost 5 bases; unmatched junction nucleotides: 10. In DNA form, the CDR3 reads TGTGCCAGCAGCCTTAACAGCGGGAGGGCCTTAGATACGCAGTATTTT. Protein sequence: CASSLNSGRALDTQYF.

The J gene is TRBJ1-2, the V gene TRBV2, with a tentative D call TRBD1 (5 bases). The CDR3 consists of 13 residues. V gave up 6 bases and J gave up 2 bases, with 10 bases separating them. CDR1 SNHLY and CDR2 FYNNEI come from the germline V gene. This CDR3 reads CASSIPGNYGYTF. The CDR3 bases are TGTGCCAGCAGCATACCAGGGAACTATGGCTACACCTTC.

Regarding this clone: A single base separates this from a much larger clone, so it may be a read error. This chain connects TRBV7-3 to TRBJ1-1, with D perhaps TRBD1 (6 bases). The CDR3 is 14 residues long. V dropped 5 bases and J dropped 1 base, with 11 bases sitting between them. CDR1 SGHTA and CDR2 FQGTGA come from the germline V gene. The CDR3 here is CASSVQGGNTEAFF. Written as DNA, the CDR3 is TGTGCCAGCAGCGTACAGGGTGGGAACACTGAAGCTTTCTTT. Looking up the rest from reference TRBV7-3 and TRBJ1-1 gives the full variable domain: GAGVSQTPSNKVTEKGKYVELRCDPISGHTALYWYRQSLGQGPEFLIYFQGTGAADDSGLPNDRFFAVRPEGSVSTLKIQRTERGDSAVYLCASSVQGGNTEAFFGQGTRLTVV.

The CDR3 DNA follows: TGTGCCACCAAACCCGGGACTAGTCACAATGAGCAGTTCTTC. The encoded protein is CATKPGTSHNEQFF. V is TRBV24-1 and J is TRBJ2-1; 8 bases align to TRBD2. V dropped 8 bases and J dropped 5; count of bases not matched to a gene: 7. Germline assignment: CDR1 KGHDR and CDR2 SFDVKD. This CDR3 comprises 14 residues.

CDR3 residues: CASSQVTGAYEQYF. CDR3 coding DNA: TGTGCCAGCAGCCAAGTTACCGGAGCCTACGAGCAGTACTTC. This chain uses TRBV3-1 (or the pseudogene TRBV3-2) with TRBJ2-7, with D unclear. Germline V lookup: CDR1 LGHDT, CDR2 YNNKEL (reference sequence). The V end lost 1 base, the J end lost 2 bases, and 9 bases lay between the germline ends. The CDR3 totals 14 residues.

The V gene is TRBV20-1, the J gene TRBJ2-3, with D perhaps matching TRBD2 (5 bases). V shed 3 bases and J shed 6 bases, with 13 bases lying between them. The CDR3 runs 13 residues. Per germline, CDR1 DFQATT and CDR2 SNEGSKA (reference sequence). The CDR3 loop reads CSASLRGTDTQYF. The CDR3 DNA reads TGCAGTGCTAGTCTCCGGGGTACGGATACGCAGTATTTT.

V is TRBV15 and J is TRBJ1-1, with D perhaps matching TRBD1 (5 bases). The V end was cut by 0 bases, the J end by 7 bases, with 9 bases between. Germline CDR1 LNHNV, CDR2 YYDKDF (reference sequence). The CDR3 consists of 13 residues. CDR3 loop: CATSRDQGSEAFF. In DNA, the CDR3 is TGTGCCACCAGCAGAGATCAGGGCAGTGAAGCTTTCTTT.

In its sample, this clone was seen once. This chain joins TRBV24-1 and TRBJ1-1, with D tentatively TRBD1 (6 bases). Between the trimmed V and J ends, which lost 5 bases and 3 bases, there was a span of 12 bases. The V gene's germline CDR1 is KGHDR and CDR2 SFDVKD. This CDR3 is 14 amino acids long. CDR3 nucleotide sequence: TGTGCCACCAGTGCCCGGGACACGGACACTGAAGCTTTCTTT. Translating it yields CATSARDTDTEAFF.

V and J are TRBV1 and TRBJ2-3; the D call TRBD1 from the table was never checked on the DNA. TRBV1 is a listed pseudogene. The CDR3 loop spans 17 amino acids. The CDR3: CTSSQDGRTGVIDTQYF. The DNA of the CDR3 is TGCACCAGCAGCCAAGATGGGAGGACAGGGGTGATAGATACGCAGTATTTT.

The rearrangement links TRBV24-1 to TRBJ2-1; 9 nucleotides agree with TRBD2. Germline trimming cut 7 bases from V and 7 bases from J; bases unmatched to any gene: 13. CDR1 and CDR2 (germline): KGHDR, SFDVKD. The CDR3 is 16 residues long. CDR3 amino acids: CATSNSGTSSYNEQFF. CDR3 DNA sequence: TGTGCCACCAGCAATTCCGGGACTAGCTCGTATAATGAGCAGTTCTTC.

The genes are TRBV7-2 and TRBJ2-7; maybe TRBD1 (6 bases). Germline V gene lookup returns CDR1 SGHTA and CDR2 FQGNSA. V lost 3 bases and J 6 bases, leaving 15 bases between the germline ends. This CDR3 has 14 amino acids. The chain's CDR3 is CASSLNREIREQYV. The CDR3, as DNA: TGTGCCAGCAGCTTGAACAGGGAAATTCGCGAGCAGTACGTC.

This clone was observed a single time. CDR3 region: CASTRGSSYEQYV. The DNA for the CDR3 is TGTGCCAGCACTAGGGGTTCCTCCTACGAGCAGTACGTC. The chain couples TRBV21-1 to TRBJ2-7; no DNA check was done on the table's D call, TRBD1. TRBV21-1 is marked as a pseudogene. This CDR3 has 13 amino acids.

The chain links TRBV19 to TRBJ2-1, with 10 bases that match TRBD2. After removal of 1 base from V and 6 bases from J, the junction contained 6 bases not matched to a gene. CDR1 LNHDA and CDR2 SQIVND come from the germline V gene (reference sequence). The CDR3 sequence is 16 residues long. CDR3 sequence (DNA): TGTGCCAGTAGTATAGGGTCTAGCGGGAGTCTCAATGAGCAGTTCTTC. It encodes CASSIGSSGSLNEQFF.

The chain has TRBV19 and TRBJ2-2, with no clear D. The CDR3 covers 13 residues. From germline, CDR1 is LNHDA and CDR2 SQIVND (reference sequence). The V and J ends lost 10 bases and 2 bases respectively, with 11 bases between them. The CDR3: CATRAPNTGELFF. The CDR3 nucleotides read TGTGCCACCCGAGCGCCTAACACCGGGGAGCTGTTTTTT.

V gene TRBV30 combines with J gene TRBJ1-1; 7 bases are a match to TRBD1. The germline CDR1 and CDR2 sequences are GTSNPN and SVGIG (reference sequence). With 8 bases clipped from V and 1 base from J, the junction kept 7 bases outside the gene matches. CDR3 length: 13 amino acids. In DNA form, the CDR3 reads TGTGCCCGGGGGGGACAGAGGAACACTGAAGCTTTCTTT. Protein product: CARGGQRNTEAFF.

This clone was seen once. The CDR3 nucleotides read TGTGCCAGCAGCCAGACAGGGGCAACTAATGAAAAACTGTTTTTT. It specifies CASSQTGATNEKLFF. The chain employs TRBV7-9 and TRBJ1-4; 8 bases match TRBD1. V gave up 5 bases and J gave up 0 bases; unmatched junction bases: 2. The CDR3 spans 15 residues. Looked up from germline, CDR1 is SEHNR and CDR2 is FQNEAQ (reference sequence).

The chain has TRBV27 and TRBJ2-4; TRBD1 might be the D (5 bases). The CDR3 totals 16 residues. Germline V CDR1 and CDR2: MNHEY, SMNVEV (reference sequence). V was clipped by 0 bases and J by 0 bases, with 9 bases between them. The CDR3 is CASSLSETVAKNIQYF. Written as DNA, the CDR3 is TGTGCCAGCAGTTTATCGGAGACAGTAGCCAAAAACATTCAGTACTTC.

The V call is TRBV27, the J call TRBJ2-2; 8 bases are shared with TRBD1. Per germline, CDR1 MNHEY and CDR2 SMNVEV (reference sequence). V lost 5 bases to trimming and J lost 6 bases; unmatched junction nucleotides: 8. This CDR3 region has 15 residues. CDR3 region: CASSLVQGAAGELFF. CDR3 nucleotides: TGTGCCAGCAGTCTGGTGCAGGGGGCTGCCGGGGAGCTGTTTTTT.

V gene TRBV18 combines with J gene TRBJ1-3; possible D gene TRBD1, 6 bases. The V end lost 5 bases, the J end lost 5 bases, and 16 bases lay between the germline ends. In germline, CDR1 is KGHSH, CDR2 LQKENI. CDR3 length equals 15 residues. In DNA form, the CDR3 reads TGTGCCAGCTCAACCATACAGGGCCCCAGAAACACCATATATTTT. Translation gives CASSTIQGPRNTIYF.

This clone was seen only once. The gene calls are TRBV28 and TRBJ1-2; D gene uncertain. This CDR3 comprises 13 residues. Germline CDR1 reads MDHEN; CDR2 reads SYDVKM. Trimming pared 9 bases from V and 8 bases from J, leaving 19 bases between. CDR3 sequence (DNA): TGTGCCAGTAGACCGGGATCCTCCTTCGGCTACACCTTC. Residues: CASRPGSSFGYTF.

V is TRBV7-2 and J is TRBJ2-2, with D maybe TRBD2 (6 bases). Germline-derived CDR1 and CDR2 are SGHTA and FQGNSA. CDR3 length: 15 amino acids. Between the trimmed V and J ends, which lost 2 bases and 4 bases, there was a span of 11 bases. Written as DNA, the CDR3 is TGTGCCAGCAGCTTATCGGGAGTGGGCACCGGGGAGCTGTTTTTT. Amino acid sequence: CASSLSGVGTGELFF.